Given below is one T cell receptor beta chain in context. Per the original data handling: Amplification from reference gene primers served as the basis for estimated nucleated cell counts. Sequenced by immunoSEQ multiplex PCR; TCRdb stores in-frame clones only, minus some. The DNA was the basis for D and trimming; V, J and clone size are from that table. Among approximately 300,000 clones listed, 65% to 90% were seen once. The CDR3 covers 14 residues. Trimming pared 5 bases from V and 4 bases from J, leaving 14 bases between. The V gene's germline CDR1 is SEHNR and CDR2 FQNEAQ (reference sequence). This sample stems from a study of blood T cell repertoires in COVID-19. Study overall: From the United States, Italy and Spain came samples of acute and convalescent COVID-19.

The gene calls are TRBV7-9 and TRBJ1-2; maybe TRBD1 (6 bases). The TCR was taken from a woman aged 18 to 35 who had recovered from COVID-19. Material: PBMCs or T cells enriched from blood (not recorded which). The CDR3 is CASSHLDRTYGYTF. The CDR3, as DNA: TGTGCCAGCAGCCATCTGGACAGAACCTATGGCTACACCTTC.